This T cell receptor beta chain was sequenced for a study of shared clonotypes between healthy human individuals. The study's findings and limits: Several donors had about 5% of their naive CD4 clonotypes in common. Clonotype sharing among donors was thought likely to change with sequencing depth.

TCRdb's copy holds only in-frame clones and misses some; the assay was immunoSEQ multiplex PCR. The repertoire consists of around 940,000 clones, with about 80% occurring once and the leading ten covering roughly 1.5%. Healthy and HIV-negative, the adult donors had no recent acute infections or vaccinations. This clone has ten or more counts. What it binds is unknown. The sequencing input was memory CD4+ T cells sorted from blood. Sample subset: CD45RA-negative fraction. The origin of this receptor is a man younger than 35 in good health.

CDR3 DNA sequence: TGTGCCAGCAGTTCCCGGTCCCAGGTGGAGACCCAGTACTTC. It codes for CASSSRSQVETQYF. The chain recombines TRBV28 with TRBJ2-5; no reliable D call. CDR3 length: 14 amino acids. Germline loops: CDR1 MDHEN, CDR2 SYDVKM. The V and J ends lost 4 bases and 5 bases respectively, with 14 bases between them.